Below, 18 T cell receptor beta chains from the same sample are listed, as sequenced in a study of blood T cell repertoires in COVID-19. Generated by immunoSEQ multiplex PCR, the TCRdb table keeps only in-frame clones and is missing some. The data contain roughly 320,000 clones, 80% to 90% of them singletons. Sequencing was done on a sample of PBMCs or T cells enriched from blood (not recorded which). These receptors came from a man aged 30-40 years who had recovered from COVID-19.

The table lists this clone with a count of one. The rearrangement joins TRBV19 to TRBJ1-2, with a weak D call TRBD1 (6 bases). Trimming left V 7 bases short and J 8 bases short, with 17 bases between. Per the germline V gene, CDR1 is LNHDA and CDR2 is SQIVND (reference sequence). CDR3 size: 13 residues. The CDR3 spells CASTVLQGSGYTF. CDR3 sequence (DNA): TGTGCCAGTACCGTATTACAGGGAAGCGGCTACACCTTC.

V is TRBV30 and J is TRBJ2-7, with TRBD2 matching 7 bases. Germline V gene lookup returns CDR1 GTSNPN and CDR2 SVGIG (reference sequence). Trimming removed 4 bases from V and 8 bases from J; junction bases left unmatched: 20. The CDR3 consists of 16 residues. The CDR3 bases are TGTGCCTGGACCCGCTTATTGAGCGGGATGTCGCCGCAGCAGTACTTC. Translating gives CAWTRLLSGMSPQQYF.

The chain employs TRBV4-1 and TRBJ2-7, with D possibly being TRBD2 (5 bases). CDR3 size: 14 residues. Between the trimmed V and J ends, which lost 4 bases and 0 bases, there was a span of 10 bases. The V gene's germline CDR1 is MGHRA and CDR2 YSYEKL. The chain's CDR3 is CASSPPAGSYEQYF. The CDR3 DNA reads as TGCGCCAGCAGCCCCCCGGCGGGCTCCTACGAGCAGTACTTC.

The chain employs TRBV28 and TRBJ2-3, with 10 nucleotides matching TRBD2. CDR3 size: 15 residues. Germline V gives CDR1 MDHEN, CDR2 SYDVKM. The junction had 12 bases not matched to a gene; V was cut back by 11 bases and J by 4 bases. Here the CDR3 reads CACSPGTSASDTQYF. In DNA, the CDR3 is TGTGCCTGTAGCCCTGGGACTAGCGCCTCAGATACGCAGTATTTT.

In its sample, this clone was seen once. The J gene is TRBJ1-4, the V gene TRBV2, with D possibly TRBD1 on 6 matching bases. The CDR3 length is 16 residues. Trimming pared 0 bases from V and 6 bases from J, leaving 14 bases between. Germline loops: CDR1 SNHLY, CDR2 FYNNEI. The CDR3 DNA is TGTGCCAGCAGTGAAGCATCTGGGGGGGCGTATGAAAAACTGTTTTTT. It codes for CASSEASGGAYEKLFF.

The rearrangement links TRBV13 to TRBJ2-4; D not certain. The germline V and J ends were trimmed by 3 bases and 5 bases, with 5 bases remaining between them. Germline V gives CDR1 PRHDT, CDR2 FYEKMQ (reference sequence). This CDR3 has 12 amino acids. The CDR3 nucleotides are TGTGCCAGCAGCTTCTCGGAAAACATTCAGTACTTC. It specifies CASSFSENIQYF. The full variable domain, with the rest looked up from reference TRBV13 and TRBJ2-4, is AAGVIQSPRHLIKEKRETATLKCYPIPRHDTVYWYQQGPGQDPQFLISFYEKMQSDKGSIPDRFSAQQFSDYHSELNMSSLELGDSALYFCASSFSENIQYFGAGTRLSVL.

The chain joins TRBV28 to TRBJ2-2; D uncertain. The germline CDR1 and CDR2 sequences are MDHEN and SYDVKM. The CDR3 spans 15 residues. Trimming left V 4 bases short and J 4 bases short, with 13 bases between. CDR3 sequence: CASSSQLGFTGELFF. In DNA, the CDR3 is TGTGCCAGCAGTTCCCAGCTAGGATTCACCGGGGAGCTGTTTTTT.

The rearrangement links TRBV18 to TRBJ1-4, with D perhaps TRBD1 (6 bases). The length of the CDR3 is 17 residues. The germline V gene has CDR1 KGHSH and CDR2 LQKENI. V shed 5 bases and J shed 4 bases, with 20 bases lying between them. This chain's CDR3 is CASSGSFRDIFNEKLFF. For the CDR3, the DNA is TGTGCCAGCTCAGGGTCCTTCCGGGACATCTTTAATGAAAAACTGTTTTTT.

V and J are TRBV27 and TRBJ2-7; D not resolved. The CDR3 is 15 residues long. The germline gives CDR1 MNHEY, CDR2 SMNVEV (reference sequence). Trimming cost V 4 bases and J 6 bases, with 19 bases left between them. CDR3 sequence: CASSSGDYDSREQYF. The DNA for the CDR3 is TGTGCCAGCAGTTCCGGTGATTACGACTCTCGCGAGCAGTACTTC.

The chain uses TRBV11-2 and TRBJ1-2; possible D gene TRBD1, 5 bases. V gave up 5 bases and J gave up 3 bases, with 10 bases separating them. The CDR3 loop spans 13 amino acids. CDR1 is SGHAT and CDR2 is FQNNGV in the germline V gene. The CDR3 coding sequence is TGTGCCAGCAGCCGCCAGGGTTACTATGGCTACACCTTC. Translating gives CASSRQGYYGYTF. The full variable domain, rest sourced from reference TRBV11-2 and TRBJ1-2, is EAGVAQSPRYKIIEKRQSVAFWCNPISGHATLYWYQQILGQGPKLLIQFQNNGVVDDSQLPKDRFSAERLKGVDSTLKIQPAKLEDSAVYLCASSRQGYYGYTFGSGTRLTVV.

The chain has TRBV15 and TRBJ1-2; D possibly corresponds to TRBD1 (6 bases). CDR3 length equals 15 residues. V was clipped by 1 base and J by 14 bases, with 23 bases between them. Germline CDR1 is LNHNV and CDR2 is YYDKDF (reference sequence). CDR3 in amino acids: CATSRAPTIRGWTTF. The DNA for the CDR3 is TGTGCCACCAGCAGAGCGCCTACCATCAGGGGTTGGACGACCTTC.

The J gene is TRBJ2-1, the V gene TRBV18, with D maybe TRBD2 (5 bases). V lost 0 bases to trimming and J lost 8 bases, with 8 bases between them. Germline CDR1 is KGHSH and CDR2 is LQKENI. The CDR3 contains 13 residues. CDR3 DNA sequence: TGTGCCAGCTCACCACCGGGAGACTATGAGCAGTTCTTC. This sequence encodes CASSPPGDYEQFF. The full variable domain, its missing parts supplied by reference TRBV18 and TRBJ2-1, is NAGVMQNPRHLVRRRGQEARLRCSPMKGHSHVYWYRQLPEEGLKFMVYLQKENIIDESGMPKERFSAEFPKEGPSILRIQQVVRGDSAAYFCASSPPGDYEQFFGPGTRLTVL.

This chain links TRBV20-1 with TRBJ1-2, with TRBD1 identical over 8 bases. The germline CDR1 and CDR2 sequences are DFQATT and SNEGSKA (reference sequence). This CDR3 region has 11 residues. J gave up 6 bases and V 4 bases, and 1 base lay outside the gene matches. CDR3 bases: TGCAGTGCTACCAGGGGGCATGGCTACACCTTC. Protein: CSATRGHGYTF.

This chain connects TRBV6-5 to TRBJ1-2; TRBD1 aligns across 7 bases. The CDR3 consists of 13 residues. CDR1 is MNHEY and CDR2 is SVGAGI in the germline V gene. V shed 6 bases and J 3 bases; nucleotides not matched to a gene: 4. The CDR3 is CASRSQGHYGYTF. The CDR3 nucleotides are TGTGCCAGCAGGTCACAGGGGCACTATGGCTACACCTTC.

The chain links TRBV5-1 to TRBJ1-2, with unresolved D. Trimming stripped 0 bases from V and 10 bases from J, with 7 bases between. CDR1 is SGHRS, CDR2 YFSETQ, per germline. The CDR3 runs 11 residues. CDR3 bases: TGCGCCAGCAGCTTGGGGGCCATCTACACCTTC. This encodes CASSLGAIYTF.

The chain couples TRBV5-1 to TRBJ2-5; 8 nucleotides agree with TRBD2. Germline V gives CDR1 SGHRS, CDR2 YFSETQ. There are 14 residues in the CDR3. The V and J ends lost 2 bases and 7 bases, in that order; junction bases with no gene match: 7. CDR3 amino acids: CASSFPAGAGTQYF. As DNA, the CDR3 is TGCGCCAGCAGCTTCCCAGCGGGAGCTGGGACCCAGTACTTC.

This chain links TRBV7-2 with TRBJ1-1; D is perhaps TRBD1 (5 bases). CDR3 length: 14 residues. The germline V gene encodes CDR1 SGHTA and CDR2 FQGNSA. Trimming removed 8 bases at V and 5 bases at J, with 18 bases between. The CDR3: CASLPGGVWTEAFF. CDR3 DNA sequence: TGTGCCAGCCTACCGGGGGGTGTGTGGACTGAAGCTTTCTTT.

The chain couples TRBV5-1 to TRBJ1-5; D remains ambiguous. The CDR3 is made up of 15 amino acids. In germline, CDR1 is SGHRS, CDR2 YFSETQ. With 0 bases removed from V and 0 bases from J, the gap between germline ends came to 7 bases. Here the CDR3 reads CASSLDSSSNQPQHF. CDR3 nucleotide sequence: TGCGCCAGCAGCTTGGATAGTAGTAGCAATCAGCCCCAGCATTTT.